This entry lists 6 T cell receptor beta chains sequenced from one sample in a study of blood T cell repertoires in COVID-19. This table comes from immunoSEQ multiplex PCR, and its TCRdb copy is limited to in-frame clones, with some not included. Of 160,000 or so clones in the sample, nearly 80% were seen once. The sample comprised peripheral blood. These receptors were obtained from a woman at least 80 years old with acute or convalescent COVID-19.

This chain joins TRBV19 and TRBJ2-7, with TRBD1 matching 9 bases. The germline V gene has CDR1 LNHDA and CDR2 SQIVND (reference sequence). CDR3 length: 15 amino acids. V shed 5 bases and J 1 base; nucleotides not matched to a gene: 6. The CDR3 reads CASSLGTGRSYEQYF. The CDR3 DNA is TGTGCCAGTAGTCTCGGGACAGGGAGATCCTACGAGCAGTACTTC.

The V and J genes are TRBV5-5 and TRBJ2-6; unclear D gene. The germline CDR1 and CDR2 sequences are SGHKS and YYEKEE (reference sequence). This CDR3 has 15 residues. Trimming stripped 3 bases from V and 4 bases from J, with 11 bases between. Here the CDR3 reads CASSSQVAGANVLTF. The CDR3 coding sequence is TGTGCCAGCAGCTCCCAGGTTGCCGGGGCCAACGTCCTGACTTTC.

The rearrangement uses TRBV28 and TRBJ2-7, with 14 positions matching TRBD2. Germline V gene lookup returns CDR1 MDHEN and CDR2 SYDVKM. This CDR3 comprises 16 residues. V was clipped by 7 bases and J by 7 bases; unmatched bases: 12. The CDR3 DNA is TGTGCCAGCAAACGCCCCGGGACTAGCGGGAGTGGTGAGCAGTACTTC. The encoded protein is CASKRPGTSGSGEQYF.

The chain employs TRBV5-4 and TRBJ1-1, with 11 bases fitting TRBD1. Germline loops: CDR1 SGHNT, CDR2 YYREEE (reference sequence). The CDR3 covers 16 residues. With V trimmed by 4 bases and J by 7 bases, 12 bases remained unmatched. The CDR3 sequence: CASSPAPGQGGVEAFF. For the CDR3, the DNA is TGTGCCAGCAGCCCAGCCCCGGGACAGGGGGGAGTTGAAGCTTTCTTT. Full variable domain (outside the CDR3, taken from reference TRBV5-4 and TRBJ1-1): ETGVTQSPTHLIKTRGQQVTLRCSSQSGHNTVSWYQQALGQGPQFIFQYYREEENGRGNFPPRFSGLQFPNYSSELNVNALELDDSALYLCASSPAPGQGGVEAFFGQGTRLTVV.

The DNA of the CDR3 is TGTGCCAGCAGCCTACTCGGGGGTAGCTATGGCTACACCTTC. This translates into CASSLLGGSYGYTF. J is TRBJ1-2 and V is TRBV6-6, with a possible D match to TRBD1 (5 bases). Trimming stripped 6 bases from V and 4 bases from J, with 15 bases between. The CDR3 contains 14 residues. Germline V gives CDR1 MNHNY, CDR2 SVGAGI (reference sequence).

The V and J genes are TRBV30 and TRBJ1-6; TRBD1 aligns across 10 bases. The CDR3 totals 14 residues. The germline CDR1 and CDR2 sequences are GTSNPN and SVGIG (reference sequence). J lost 6 bases, V lost 4 bases, and 3 bases had no gene match. CDR3 sequence: CAWKRDRGNSPLHF. CDR3 bases: TGTGCCTGGAAGCGGGACAGGGGTAATTCACCCCTCCACTTT.